This paragraph covers one T cell receptor beta chain sequence. Its cognate antigen is unknown. The primer mix had 60 Vbeta and 13 Jbeta primers. Assay used: immunoSEQ multiplex PCR; TCRdb lists only in-frame clones, some missing. This table holds more than 50,000 clones, less than 90% found once. The sample is drawn from a study of cytomegalovirus exposure and HLA in healthy donors. Study at large: There were roughly 110 million unique TCR beta sequences, drawn from roughly 200 million T cells, in an earlier analysis. Study-level findings and limits: Three CMV-associated chains were confirmed in vitro to be specific for CMV antigens. Per a later analysis, 15,000 to 20,000 TCR beta sequences showed association with HLA alleles at 0.05 false discovery rate. Common viral pathogens seemed, in a later analysis, to connect with several of the most significant clusters.

Deletions cut 5 bases from V and 0 bases from J, with 13 bases between. This CDR3 spans 15 amino acids. In germline, CDR1 is SGHTA, CDR2 FQGNSA. The source material was PBMCs. The chain couples TRBV7-2 to TRBJ1-1; possible D gene TRBD1, 6 bases. The source is a female donor in good health and CMV-seronegative. As DNA, the CDR3 is TGTGCCAGCAGCCTCACAGGGCCGGTGAACACTGAAGCTTTCTTT. Its translation is CASSLTGPVNTEAFF.